This TCR beta chain was identified in a study of T cell repertoires in cytomegalovirus infection. Overall study context: HLA-C-restricted CMV epitopes, recently identified, and well-studied HLA-B-restricted ones were used by the study. Matching HLA type, along with CMV infection, was indicated by public TCR beta signatures. Study observations and caveats: Dominating the ex vivo response were TCR beta clonotypes that were CMV-specific and HLA-C-restricted. Accumulated public TCR beta family frequency recognized individuals carrying CMV together with the relevant HLA.

The CDR3 has 15 residues. CDR1 MDHEN and CDR2 SYDVKM come from the germline V gene. The V end lost 7 bases, the J end lost 3 bases, and 18 bases lay between the germline ends. In this sample, this clonotype turned up a few times. The antigen is unknown. TCRdb reprocessed the reads with MiXCR, giving one entry per CDR3 protein. The sample has a few hundred thousand distinct CDR3 sequences, over 35% seen once. The source was cultured PBMCs, collected from culture after CMV antigen stimulation. The receptor was isolated from a human donor in good health (CMV status not recorded). Some clones in this sample may be carry-over from other donors' samples. The J gene is TRBJ1-2, the V gene TRBV28; tentative D call: TRBD1 (6 bases). As DNA, the CDR3 is TGTGCCAGCACCCCTGCGGGGGGCGGCGACTATGGCTACACCTTC. This gives the protein CASTPAGGGDYGYTF.